A single sample gave rise to the 3 T cell receptor beta chains below, sequenced in a study of cytomegalovirus exposure and HLA in healthy donors. The PCR was carried out with 60 Vbeta primers and 13 Jbeta primers. TCRdb's copy holds only in-frame clones and misses some; the assay was immunoSEQ multiplex PCR. This listing includes approximately 120,000 clones. Sequenced material: PBMCs. The receptors were gathered from a man between 25 and 39 years old in good health and CMV-seronegative.

The V call is TRBV2, the J call TRBJ2-7; unclear D gene. Per germline, CDR1 SNHLY and CDR2 FYNNEI. Trimming pared 0 bases from V and 13 bases from J, leaving 16 bases between. This CDR3 has 13 residues. CDR3: CASSEALPANYYF. The CDR3 DNA follows: TGTGCCAGCAGTGAAGCGCTTCCGGCAAACTATTACTTC.

This CDR3 reads CASSHLREQFF. The DNA for the CDR3 is TGTGCCAGCAGCCATTTGCGTGAGCAGTTCTTC. The gene calls are TRBV14 and TRBJ2-1, with D hard to call. Germline V gene sequence: CDR1 SGHDN, CDR2 FVKESK. Between the trimmed V and J ends, which lost 3 bases and 9 bases, there was a span of 6 bases. The length of the CDR3 is 11 residues.

The CDR3 is CASSVLAGASDTQYF. For the CDR3, the DNA is TGTGCCAGCAGCGTACTAGCGGGAGCCTCAGATACGCAGTATTTT. The V gene is TRBV9, the J gene TRBJ2-3; TRBD2 agrees at 10 bases. CDR1 is SGDLS, CDR2 YYNGEE, per germline. This CDR3 has 15 amino acids. V shed 1 base, J shed 4 bases, and the junction held 3 bases outside the gene matches.